This T cell receptor beta chain was obtained from a study of cytotoxic CD8 clonotypes in ibrutinib-treated CLL (dated by TCRdb to about 2021). Looking at the study overall: The cohort was composed of more than ten relapsed/refractory and approximately 16 treatment-naive patients; IGHV unmutated status was identified in some 17 patients. Responses were partial in some 24 patients and complete in 2; after median approximately 69 months follow-up, some 15 stayed in remission and some twelve progressed. Response samples were taken after a median of approximately 12 months on treatment, ranging from 6 to 36 months. On average, each sample had a few hundred thousand productive templates and around 100,000 productive rearrangements. Longitudinal samples were available for about 30% of the roughly 90 trial participants. Cryopreserved peripheral blood mononuclear cells were obtained before treatment, at response, and at either sustained remission or disease progression. All remission and progressive disease samples were collected while patients were still receiving ibrutinib. The full study reports these points: Lymph node repertoires were not examined, and the timing of sampling was not matched between patients in sustained remission and those whose disease progressed. Public clonotypes were rare and either shrank or stayed stable during treatment, and the rise in clonality at ibrutinib response reflected expansion of private clonotypes. Baseline clonality exceeded that of age-matched healthy donors and correlated strongly with circulating CD8+ T-cell counts. Clonality increased at ibrutinib response, stayed stable in sustained remission, and fell back toward baseline at progression.

What this sample's time point label stands for: approximately eleven months on ibrutinib. For TCR beta library preparation, around 1.8 micrograms of genomic DNA were extracted from the cryopreserved PBMCs. Longitudinal blood samples from CLL patients receiving ibrutinib monotherapy were subjected to high-throughput TCR beta sequencing. The patients were enrolled in a single-center, open-label phase 2 trial of ibrutinib monotherapy. On a MiSeq, deep resolution sequencing aimed for a depth between 1 in 1 million and 1 in 200,000 T cells, with each clonotype covered approximately 9.8x on average. TCR beta libraries were generated with the immunoSEQ hsTCRB Kit. The source study handled its data this way. The data were analyzed with ImmunoSEQ Analyzer and ImmunoSEQ Data Assistant, and V, D and J gene assignments followed IMGT definitions. Clonality, with values ranging from 0 to 1, was calculated as one minus the normalized Shannon entropy of productive rearrangement frequencies. Only overrepresented clonotypes making up at least 0.05% of the repertoire of each patient were included in the public clonotype analysis. Repertoires from some 14 age-matched healthy donors in immuneACCESS were used as clonality controls. Entries here come from immuneACCESS through TCRdb and include only in-frame sequences with V and J called. Some clones fail to appear in such tables; in the studies checked, an unresolved V gene covers under half of the shortfall, and the cause of the remainder is unknown. V, J and clone size derive from that table, while D and trimming were established from the DNA sequence. The sample includes some 200,000 clones, with roughly three quarters observed a single time. 9.5% to 12% of the sample comes from the top ten.

V is clipped by 7 bases and J by 7 bases, and the sequence between their germline boundaries is 16 bases long. CDR1 and CDR2, per the germline V gene, are MDHEN and SYDVKM. The CDR3, cysteine through phenylalanine, is 13 amino acids long. Kept here is only the CDR3 DNA, which spans 39 bases and is read in frame from base 1. Note on this clone: Which antigen it targets is not known. No quality values exist for individual bases; no much larger clone is one base distant.

The clonotype comes from a human donor with chronic lymphocytic leukemia. This chain joins TRBV28 to TRBJ1-1, with a tentative D gene TRBD1 over 6 matching bases. The material sequenced was PBMCs, taken after 12 months of ibrutinib treatment. In nucleotide form, the sequence is TGTGCCAGCACCATTTCAGGGGTAGGTGAAGCTTTCTTT. Translated, it gives CASTISGVGEAFF.